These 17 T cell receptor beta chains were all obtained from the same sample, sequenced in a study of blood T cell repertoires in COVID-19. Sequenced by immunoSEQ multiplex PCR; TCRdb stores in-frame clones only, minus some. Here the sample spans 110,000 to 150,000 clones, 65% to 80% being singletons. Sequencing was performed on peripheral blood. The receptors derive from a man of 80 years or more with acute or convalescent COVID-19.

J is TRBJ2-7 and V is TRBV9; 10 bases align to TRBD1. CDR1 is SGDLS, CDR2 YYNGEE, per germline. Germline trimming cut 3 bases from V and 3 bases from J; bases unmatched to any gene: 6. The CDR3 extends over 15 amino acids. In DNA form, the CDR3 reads TGTGCCAGCAGCGCGGGGACAGGGGTATTCTACGAGCAGTACTTC. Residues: CASSAGTGVFYEQYF.

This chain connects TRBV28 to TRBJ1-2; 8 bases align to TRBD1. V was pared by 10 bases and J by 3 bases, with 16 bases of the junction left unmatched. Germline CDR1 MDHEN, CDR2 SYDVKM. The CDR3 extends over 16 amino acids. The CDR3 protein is CATLGQGFANHYGYTF. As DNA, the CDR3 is TGTGCCACCCTAGGACAGGGTTTCGCGAATCACTATGGCTACACCTTC.

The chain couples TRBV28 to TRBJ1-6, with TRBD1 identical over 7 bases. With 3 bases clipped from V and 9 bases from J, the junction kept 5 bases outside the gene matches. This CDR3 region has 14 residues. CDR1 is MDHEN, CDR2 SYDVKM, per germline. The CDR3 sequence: CASSFGRGRSPLHF. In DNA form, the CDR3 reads TGTGCCAGCAGTTTCGGGAGGGGGCGTTCACCCCTCCACTTT.

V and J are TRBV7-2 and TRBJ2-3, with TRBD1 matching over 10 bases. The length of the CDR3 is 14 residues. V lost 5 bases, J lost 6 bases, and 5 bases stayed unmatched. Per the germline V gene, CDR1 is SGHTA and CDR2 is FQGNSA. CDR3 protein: CASSKTGGFDTQYF. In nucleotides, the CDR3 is TGTGCCAGCAGCAAGACAGGGGGCTTCGATACGCAGTATTTT. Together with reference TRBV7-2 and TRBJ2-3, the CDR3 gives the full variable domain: GAGVSQSPSNKVTEKGKDVELRCDPISGHTALYWYRQSLGQGLEFLIYFQGNSAPDKSGLPSDRFSAERTGGSVSTLTIQRTQQEDSAVYLCASSKTGGFDTQYFGPGTRLTVL.

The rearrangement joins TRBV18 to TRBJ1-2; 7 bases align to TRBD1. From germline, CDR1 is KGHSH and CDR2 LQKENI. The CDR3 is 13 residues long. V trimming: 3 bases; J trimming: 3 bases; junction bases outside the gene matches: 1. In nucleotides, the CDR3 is TGTGCCAGCTCACCCGGACAGGACTATGGCTACACCTTC. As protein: CASSPGQDYGYTF. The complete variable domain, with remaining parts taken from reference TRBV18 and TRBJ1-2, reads NAGVMQNPRHLVRRRGQEARLRCSPMKGHSHVYWYRQLPEEGLKFMVYLQKENIIDESGMPKERFSAEFPKEGPSILRIQQVVRGDSAAYFCASSPGQDYGYTFGSGTRLTVV.

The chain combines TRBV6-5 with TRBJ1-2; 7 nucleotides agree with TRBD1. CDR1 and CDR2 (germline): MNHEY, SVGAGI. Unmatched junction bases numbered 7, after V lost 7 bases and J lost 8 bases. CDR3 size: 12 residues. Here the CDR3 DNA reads TGTGCCAGCAAAATTGACAGGGTCGGCTACACCTTC. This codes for CASKIDRVGYTF.

The CDR3 sequence: CASSLGQSYGYTF. DNA of the CDR3: TGTGCCAGCAGCTTGGGGCAGTCCTATGGCTACACCTTC. V gene TRBV5-8 combines with J gene TRBJ1-2, with D unresolved. CDR1 and CDR2 (germline): SGHTS, YDEGEE. The CDR3 consists of 13 residues. V dropped 0 bases and J dropped 4 bases, with 7 bases sitting between them.

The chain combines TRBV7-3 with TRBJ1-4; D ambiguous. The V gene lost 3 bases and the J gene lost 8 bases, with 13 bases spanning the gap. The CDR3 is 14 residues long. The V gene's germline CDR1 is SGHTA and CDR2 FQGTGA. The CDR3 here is CASSFAAVSEKLFF. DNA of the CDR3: TGTGCCAGCAGCTTTGCGGCGGTATCGGAAAAACTGTTTTTT.

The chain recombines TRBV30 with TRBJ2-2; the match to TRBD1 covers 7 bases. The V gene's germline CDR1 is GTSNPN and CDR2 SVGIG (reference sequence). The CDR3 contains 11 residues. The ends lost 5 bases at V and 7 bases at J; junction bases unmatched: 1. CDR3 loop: CAWDRDGELFF. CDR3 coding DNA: TGTGCCTGGGACAGGGACGGGGAGCTGTTTTTT.

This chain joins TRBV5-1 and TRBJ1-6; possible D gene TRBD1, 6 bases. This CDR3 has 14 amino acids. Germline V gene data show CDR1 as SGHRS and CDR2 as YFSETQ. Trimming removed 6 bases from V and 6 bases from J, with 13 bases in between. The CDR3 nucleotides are TGCGCCAGCAATCCCGGACAGATTAATTCACCCCTCCACTTT. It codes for CASNPGQINSPLHF.

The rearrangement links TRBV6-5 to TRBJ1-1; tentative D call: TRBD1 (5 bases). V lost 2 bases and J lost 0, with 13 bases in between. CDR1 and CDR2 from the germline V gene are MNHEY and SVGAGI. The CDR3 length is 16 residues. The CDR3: CASSYNSGRVNTEAFF. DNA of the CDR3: TGTGCCAGCAGTTACAATTCCGGCAGGGTGAACACTGAAGCTTTCTTT.

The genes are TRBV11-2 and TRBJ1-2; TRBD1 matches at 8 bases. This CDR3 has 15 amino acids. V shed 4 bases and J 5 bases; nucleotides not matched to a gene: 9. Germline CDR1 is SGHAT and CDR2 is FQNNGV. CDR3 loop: CASSSRQGRRYGYTF. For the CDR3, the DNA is TGTGCCAGCAGCTCGAGACAGGGGAGAAGATATGGCTACACCTTC. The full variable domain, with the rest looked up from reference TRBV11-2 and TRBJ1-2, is EAGVAQSPRYKIIEKRQSVAFWCNPISGHATLYWYQQILGQGPKLLIQFQNNGVVDDSQLPKDRFSAERLKGVDSTLKIQPAKLEDSAVYLCASSSRQGRRYGYTFGSGTRLTVV.

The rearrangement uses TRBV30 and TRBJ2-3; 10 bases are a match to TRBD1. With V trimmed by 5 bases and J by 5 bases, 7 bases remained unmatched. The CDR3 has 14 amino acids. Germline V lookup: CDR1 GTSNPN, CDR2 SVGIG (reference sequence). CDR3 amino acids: CAWDRGREGDTQYF. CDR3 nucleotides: TGTGCCTGGGACAGGGGGCGCGAGGGAGATACGCAGTATTTT.

CDR3 DNA: TGTGCCAGAAGTGCCGGGACAGTGAACACTGAAGCTTTCTTT. It encodes CARSAGTVNTEAFF. The chain recombines TRBV5-3 with TRBJ1-1; TRBD1 agrees at 7 bases. TRBV5-3 is placed among ORFs of uncertain function. The CDR3 contains 14 residues. The trim removed 5 bases at V and 0 bases at J, leaving 4 bases unmatched.

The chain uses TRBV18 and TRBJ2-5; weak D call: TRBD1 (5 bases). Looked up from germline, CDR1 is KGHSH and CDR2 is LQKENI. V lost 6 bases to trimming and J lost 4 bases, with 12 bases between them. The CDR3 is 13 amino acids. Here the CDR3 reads CASSLDSGETQYF. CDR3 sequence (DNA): TGTGCCAGCTCCCTTGACAGTGGAGAGACCCAGTACTTC.

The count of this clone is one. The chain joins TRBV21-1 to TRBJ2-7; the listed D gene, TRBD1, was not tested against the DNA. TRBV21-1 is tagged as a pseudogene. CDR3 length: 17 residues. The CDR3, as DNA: TGTGCCAGCAGCACACAAACCGGGACAGGGGGGTTAGGCGAGCAGTACTTC. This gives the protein CASSTQTGTGGLGEQYF.

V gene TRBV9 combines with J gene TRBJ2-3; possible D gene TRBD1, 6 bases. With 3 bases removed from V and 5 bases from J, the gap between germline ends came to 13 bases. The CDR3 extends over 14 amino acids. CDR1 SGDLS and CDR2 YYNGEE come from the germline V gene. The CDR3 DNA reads TGTGCCAGCAGCGCACCCGCGACAGGAGATACGCAGTATTTT. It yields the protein CASSAPATGDTQYF.